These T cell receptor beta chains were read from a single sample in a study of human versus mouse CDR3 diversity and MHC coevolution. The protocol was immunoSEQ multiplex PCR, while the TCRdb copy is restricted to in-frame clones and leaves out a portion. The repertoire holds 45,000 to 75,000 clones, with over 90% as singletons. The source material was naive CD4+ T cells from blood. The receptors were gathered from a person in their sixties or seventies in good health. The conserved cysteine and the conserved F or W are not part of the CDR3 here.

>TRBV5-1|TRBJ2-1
ASSLASGYNEQF
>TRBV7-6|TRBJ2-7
ASSLDGLWREQY
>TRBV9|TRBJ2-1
ASSSSGSSYNEQF
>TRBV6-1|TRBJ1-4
ASSNTGGFEKLF
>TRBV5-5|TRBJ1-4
ASSFSVQGDEKLF
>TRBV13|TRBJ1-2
ASSLGRRNYGYT
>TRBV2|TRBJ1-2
ASRIDRANYGYT
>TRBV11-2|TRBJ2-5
ASSPRETQY
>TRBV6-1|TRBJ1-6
ASRGDFQSPLH
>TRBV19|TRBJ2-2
ASSPRTINTGELF
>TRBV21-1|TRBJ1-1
ASSKLGGQGNTEAF
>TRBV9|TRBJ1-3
ASSVEGGGRGSGNTIY
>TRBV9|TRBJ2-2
ASSVRQVTGELF
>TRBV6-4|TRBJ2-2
ASSDSFLAGEATTGELF
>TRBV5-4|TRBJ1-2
ASSPPGNHGYT
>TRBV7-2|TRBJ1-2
ASSLVGQPLNYGYT
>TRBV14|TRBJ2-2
ASSQEGPTNTGELF
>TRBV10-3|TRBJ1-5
AIFIPGQINESNQPQH
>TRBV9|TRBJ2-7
ASSVDGVGSYEQY
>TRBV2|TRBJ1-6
ASRGQMLPSPLH
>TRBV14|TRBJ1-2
ASSRDRNYGYT
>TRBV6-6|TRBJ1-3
ASSYPQGTPGNTIY
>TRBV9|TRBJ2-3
ASSSLGAGGPQDTQY
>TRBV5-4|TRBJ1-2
ASSSKQGLYGYT
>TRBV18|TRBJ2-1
ASSLSSYNEQF
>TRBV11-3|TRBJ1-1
ASSLGANTEAF
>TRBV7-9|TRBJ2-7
ASSRTGYTYEQY
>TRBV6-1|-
ASTLSRGPYEQY
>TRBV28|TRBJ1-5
ASRAAGEGQPQH
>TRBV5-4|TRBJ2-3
ASSRDSTTDTQY
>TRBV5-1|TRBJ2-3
ASSGGGRTDTQY
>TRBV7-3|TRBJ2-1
ASSSGLAGDEQF
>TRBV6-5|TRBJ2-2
ASRTGTKNTGELF
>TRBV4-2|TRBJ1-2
ASSQARTGFYGYT
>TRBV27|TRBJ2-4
ASSLEGRLAAAKNIQY
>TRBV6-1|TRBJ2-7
ASSPSSYEQY
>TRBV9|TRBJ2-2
ASSVTGAGELF
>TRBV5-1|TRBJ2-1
ASSLSSYNEQF
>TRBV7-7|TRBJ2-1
ASSPQAGGPNNEQF
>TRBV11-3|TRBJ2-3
ASSPTSGASTDTQY
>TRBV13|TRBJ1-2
ASSLGSGDPDVYT
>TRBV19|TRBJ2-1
ASSLDRDSYNEQF
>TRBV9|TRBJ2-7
ASSLTSGADSYGEQY
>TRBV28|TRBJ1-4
ASKSGNEKLF
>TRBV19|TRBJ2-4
ASSKGGSSKNIQY
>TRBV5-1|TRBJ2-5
ASSPVGAAETQY
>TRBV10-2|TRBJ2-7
ASSDSGSSYEQY